This T cell receptor (beta chain) stems from a study of OX40 agonist ivuxolimab in advanced cancers. Background on the whole study: The costimulatory receptor OX40 (CD134) was targeted by ivuxolimab, a fully human IgG2 agonistic monoclonal antibody. Peripheral TCRbeta sequencing was intended to test whether TCR sequence diversity was altered and clonal T-cell expansion was caused by ivuxolimab. Three dose-escalation patients achieved partial responses, one with hepatocellular carcinoma and two with cutaneous melanoma. The dose-escalation cohort was 80% to 90% male with a mean age of 60 years, ranging from roughly 23 to 80. The paper covers the monotherapy dose-escalation part of the phase I ivuxolimab trial, which included N of about 50 patients. Among the approximately 50 dose-escalation patients, 19 had hepatocellular carcinoma, roughly 15 melanoma, 9 renal cell carcinoma and 9 head and neck cancer. Patients were allowed to have had prior anti-PD-1, anti-PD-L1 or anti-CTLA-4 therapy, and more than 35% of the dose-escalation patients had been treated with checkpoint inhibitors. Intravenous ivuxolimab was administered to patients every 2 weeks at six dose levels: 0.01, 0.1, 0.3, 1.5, 3 and 10 mg/kg.

Patients with autoimmune disease history or receiving systemic immunosuppression were excluded from the trial. Peripheral blood for TCR sequencing was collected from all dose cohorts at baseline, on cycle 4 day 1, and on cycle 7 day 1. Samples came from an open-label, multicenter, first-in-human phase I dose-escalation trial of ivuxolimab. Adults with locally advanced or metastatic head and neck squamous cell, hepatocellular, melanoma or renal cell carcinoma were enrolled in the trial. Before TCR sequencing, CD4+ T cells and CD8+ T cells were sorted from peripheral blood as separate populations. Concerning this clone: The specificity of this receptor is unknown. Base qualities are not provided; no much larger clone lies one nucleotide away.

The CDR3 sequence holds 13 residues, the cysteine and phenylalanine included. The only DNA kept is the CDR3, 39 bases in frame from the first base. The germline V gene encodes CDR1 MDHEN and CDR2 SYDVKM. V is shortened by 6 bases, J by 8 bases, and the region joining them spans 13 bases. Genomic DNA was isolated from the sorted cells so that the TCRbeta CDR3 region could be sequenced. The immunoSEQ Assay was used for sequencing of TCRbeta CDR3 regions. This immuneACCESS table, as held by TCRdb, lists in-frame sequences with V and J called but not all clones. Of the missing ones, under half trace to an unresolved V gene in checked studies; the others have no known cause. This sample has tens of thousands of clones in its table, and approximately 81% of those were observed once. The leading ten clones occupy 15% to 20% of the sample. The investigation overall reported the following: The antigen specificity of the clonally expanded peripheral T cells was not determined. Partial responders in the 0.1-3.0 mg/kg groups had among the lowest normalized peripheral clonal expansion, especially among CD8+ T cells. At doses from 0.1 to 3.0 mg/kg, clonal expansion was seen in both CD4+ and CD8+ blood T cells between baseline and week 6. After ivuxolimab, expanded clones were on average more numerous among CD8+ T cells than among CD4+ T cells. Low levels of normalized T-cell clonal expansion were also seen in some patients who did not respond.

The input for sequencing was CD4+ or CD8+ T cells sorted from blood, taken in a trial of the OX40 agonist ivuxolimab. Recombination connected TRBV28 to TRBJ1-4; the D gene cannot be named for sure. The clonotype was recovered from an adult with an advanced solid tumor such as melanoma, head and neck, liver or kidney cancer. The CDR3 protein: CASSNGREEKLFF. The DNA sequence is TGTGCCAGCAGCAACGGGAGGGAGGAAAAACTGTTTTTT.